This is a list of T cell receptor beta chains from one sample in a study of immune heterogeneity within non-small cell lung tumors. TCRdb ran MiXCR on the multiplex PCR reads and lists one entry per CDR3 protein. Among around 29,000 distinct CDR3 sequences listed, around 30% were seen once. Sequencing was carried out using lung tumor tissue. The receptors here all came from a man aged 40-49 years with non-small cell lung cancer. CDR3s include the opening cysteine and the closing phenylalanine or tryptophan. The order of the fields is J gene, V gene, D gene, clone size, CDR3 DNA, CDR3 protein. D genes are given only for firm matches. Clone sizes are given selectively: once, few, many, or a class where the clone is expanded.

TRBJ2-2,TRBV30,TRBD1,NA,TGTGCCTGGAGTACCGGGACAGGGCCGGCCGGGGAGCTGTTTTTT,CAWSTGTGPAGELFF
TRBJ2-2,TRBV5-1,NA,NA,TGCGCCAGCAGCCCCAACACCCGATCCCCCACCGGGGAGCTGTTTTTT,CASSPNTRSPTGELFF
TRBJ1-1,TRBV10-3,NA,few,TGTGCCATCAGTGATTTTGCGGGACAGAACACTGAAGCTTTCTTT,CAISDFAGQNTEAFF
TRBJ2-3,TRBV20-1,TRBD1,NA,TGCAGTGCTGTCCCGACAGGGCCTAGCACAGATACGCAGTATTTT,CSAVPTGPSTDTQYF
TRBJ1-5,TRBV15,NA,NA,TGTGCCCCTAGCAGAGATGGTTCTCAGCCCCAGCATTTT,CAPSRDGSQPQHF
TRBJ2-1,TRBV6-4,NA,NA,TGTGCCAGCTGGTGGGGTATAGGGAATGAGCAGTTCTTC,CASWWGIGNEQFF
TRBJ1-4,TRBV20-1,NA,NA,TGCAGTGCGGGACGGCTAAATGAAAAACTGTTTTTT,CSAGRLNEKLFF
TRBJ2-7,TRBV5-1,TRBD2,NA,TGCGCCAGCAGCGGACTACTAGCGGGAGCAAACTCCTACGAGCAGTACTTC,CASSGLLAGANSYEQYF
TRBJ2-2,TRBV9,TRBD1,NA,TGTGCCAGCAGCCCTAGGACAGGAAACACCGGGGAGCTGTTTTTT,CASSPRTGNTGELFF
TRBJ1-4,TRBV30,TRBD1,NA,TGTGCCTGGAGCCACAGGGGGCGCGTCCGGAGAAATGAAAAACTGCTTTTT,CAWSHRGRVRRNEKLLF